This is a list of T cell receptor beta chains from one sample in a study of cytomegalovirus exposure and HLA in healthy donors. This table comes from immunoSEQ multiplex PCR, and its TCRdb copy is limited to in-frame clones, with some not included. The sample totals approximately 80,000 clones. The sequencing input was PBMCs. These receptors originate from a woman between 25 and 40 years old in good health and CMV-seronegative. The CDR3 runs from the conserved cysteine through the conserved F or W. D genes are given only for firm matches.

NA TRBJ2-7 15 TRBV30 TGTGCCTGGAGTGTCGGGGGTATCTCGTCCTACGAGCAGTACTTC CAWSVGGISSYEQYF
NA TRBJ2-1 13 TRBV6-1 TGTGCCAGCAGTGAATACCGCGACAGGGAGCAGTTCTTC CASSEYRDREQFF
NA TRBJ2-1 15 TRBV14 TGTGCCAGCAGCCGCGCCCGGGGGGCAGGGAATGAGCAGTTCTTC CASSRARGAGNEQFF
NA TRBJ1-1 14 TRBV14 TGTGCCAGCAGCCAAGCGGGGATGAACACTGAAGCTTTCTTT CASSQAGMNTEAFF
TRBD1 TRBJ1-1 14 TRBV4-1 TGCGCCAGCAGCCGTTTACAGGGGAGCACTGAAGCTTTCTTT CASSRLQGSTEAFF
TRBD2 TRBJ2-7 14 TRBV18 TGTGCCAGCTCACCACTAGGACTAGCGAGCGAGCAGTACTTC CASSPLGLASEQYF
NA TRBJ2-1 13 TRBV6-4 TGTGCCAGCAGTGAGGATGCACAGGGCGAGCAGTTCTTC CASSEDAQGEQFF
TRBD1 TRBJ2-2 16 TRBV7-9 TGTGCCAGCACCTACTACAGGGGGCGAGGAACCGGGGAGCTGTTTTTT CASTYYRGRGTGELFF
NA TRBJ1-5 14 TRBV4-2 TGTGCCAGCAGCCCTTTAGCAGGGGACCAGCCCCAGCATTTT CASSPLAGDQPQHF
TRBD2 TRBJ2-1 15 TRBV13 TGTGCCAGCAGCTTAAGGACTAGCGGTTACAATGAGCAGTTCTTC CASSLRTSGYNEQFF
TRBD2 TRBJ2-1 16 TRBV5-1 TGCGCCAGCAGACGACTAGCGGAGCCTTCCTACAATGAGCAGTTCTTC CASRRLAEPSYNEQFF
NA TRBJ1-5 12 TRBV19 TGTGCCAGTAGTCCGAGGAATCAGCCCCAGCATTTT CASSPRNQPQHF
NA TRBJ1-2 13 TRBV6-1 TGTGCCAGCAGTGATAGGGGGAACTATGGCTACACCTTC CASSDRGNYGYTF
TRBD1 TRBJ1-2 14 TRBV19 TGTGCCAGTAGTATCAGGGGGCATAACTATGGCTACACCTTC CASSIRGHNYGYTF
NA TRBJ2-1 13 TRBV9 TGTGCCAGCAGCGTAGGCGGGAAGAATGAGCAGTTCTTC CASSVGGKNEQFF
TRBD2 TRBJ2-3 16 TRBV4-1 TGCGCCAGCAGCCAAGGACTAGCCCAAAGCACAGATACGCAGTATTTT CASSQGLAQSTDTQYF
NA TRBJ2-7 12 TRBV10-3 TGTGCCATCAGTCTGGCAGACAACGAGCAGTACTTC CAISLADNEQYF
NA TRBJ1-2 15 TRBV4-1 TGCGCCAGCAGCCAAGTGCATGGGGCCCTCTATGGCTACACCTTC CASSQVHGALYGYTF
NA TRBJ2-3 12 TRBV5-1 TGCGCCAGCAGCCTAAGGGGGGATACGCAGTATTTT CASSLRGDTQYF
NA TRBJ1-2 14 TRBV4-1 TGCGCCAGCAGCCCGCAGATGGGCGACTATGGCTACACCTTC CASSPQMGDYGYTF
NA TRBJ1-1 12 TRBV19 TGTGCCAGTAGTCAGTGGAACACTGAAGCTTTCTTT CASSQWNTEAFF
NA TRBJ1-6 14 TRBV2 TGTGCCAGCAGTCAGACAGGAGATAATTCACCCCTCCACTTT CASSQTGDNSPLHF